The 15 T cell receptor beta chains in this list originate from one sample, sequenced in a study of shared clonotypes between healthy human individuals. Clones were read by immunoSEQ multiplex PCR, and TCRdb kept only the in-frame ones, dropping some. The data hold 2 million to 2.5 million clones, with about 94% observed a single time. Input material: naive CD4+ T cells sorted from blood. Specified subset: CD45RA+ positively selected. The origin of the receptors is a man aged 18 to 30 in good health.

J is TRBJ1-5 and V is TRBV5-4; D uncertain. The V end lost 4 bases, the J end lost 0 bases, and 5 bases lay between the germline ends. Germline V gene lookup returns CDR1 SGHNT and CDR2 YYREEE (reference sequence). This CDR3 contains 13 residues. The CDR3 DNA sequence: TGTGCCAGCAGCATGGATAGCAATCAGCCCCAGCATTTT. This translates into CASSMDSNQPQHF.

The chain uses TRBV7-6 and TRBJ2-7, with 11 bases fitting TRBD1. The CDR3 extends over 18 amino acids. The V gene's germline CDR1 is SGHVS and CDR2 FNYEAQ. Losses at the gene ends were 5 bases for V and 1 base for J; bases not matched to a gene: 13. CDR3 sequence reads: CASSPMTSGTGGSYEQYF. The CDR3 region has the DNA TGTGCCAGCAGCCCAATGACCTCCGGGACAGGGGGGTCCTACGAGCAGTACTTC.

The chain combines TRBV5-1 with TRBJ2-3; a possible D gene is TRBD2 (6 bases). Germline CDR1 is SGHRS and CDR2 is YFSETQ. CDR3 length: 19 residues. Trimming removed 0 bases from V and 0 bases from J, with 20 bases in between. The CDR3 is CASSLALYRPGTSTDTQYF. In DNA form, the CDR3 reads TGCGCCAGCAGCTTGGCCCTTTACCGGCCAGGGACTAGCACAGATACGCAGTATTTT.

The genes are TRBV6-5 and TRBJ1-1; maybe TRBD1 (6 bases). The germline gives CDR1 MNHEY, CDR2 SVGAGI. This CDR3 has 13 amino acids. CDR3 DNA sequence: TGTGCTATCAGGGGAGGGGGAAGCACTGAAGCTTTCTTT. It yields the protein CAIRGGGSTEAFF.

This rearrangement joins TRBV30 to TRBJ2-5; possible D gene TRBD2, 6 bases. This CDR3 region has 18 residues. V lost 2 bases, J lost 9 bases, and 31 bases lay in between. Germline CDR1 reads GTSNPN; CDR2 reads SVGIG (reference sequence). The CDR3 DNA reads TGTGCCTGGAGTACCCGGGCACCGATAGGGCCTTCACGGAGGGCCCAGTACTTC. Its protein product is CAWSTRAPIGPSRRAQYF.

CDR3 DNA: TGCGCCAGCAGCCAAGTCAGGGGGCTGGCCGGGGAGCTGTTTTTT. This sequence encodes CASSQVRGLAGELFF. The rearrangement links TRBV4-1 to TRBJ2-2; TRBD1 matches at 8 bases. CDR3 length equals 15 residues. V lost 1 base and J lost 6; bases outside the gene matches: 4. The germline gives CDR1 MGHRA, CDR2 YSYEKL.

To note about this clone: The same CDR3 can be traced to other DNA sequences in this sample. The chain couples TRBV19 to TRBJ2-6, with D unresolved. The CDR3 is 13 amino acids. V was shortened by 4 bases and J by 0 bases, with 1 base between the two germline ends. Germline CDR1 is LNHDA and CDR2 is SQIVND (reference sequence). The CDR3 spells CASSNSGANVLTF. DNA of the CDR3: TGTGCCAGTAGTAACTCTGGGGCCAACGTCCTGACTTTC.

The V and J genes are TRBV5-4 and TRBJ2-2; either TRBD1 or TRBD2 may fit D (6 bases each). This CDR3 has 13 amino acids. Deletions cut 1 base from V and 13 bases from J, with 14 bases between. Germline lookup yields CDR1 SGHNT and CDR2 YYREEE (reference sequence). CDR3 region: CASSLNREDSLFF. In nucleotides, the CDR3 is TGTGCCAGCAGCTTGAACAGGGAGGACTCGCTGTTTTTT.

The J gene is TRBJ2-5, the V gene TRBV30; no definite D call. This CDR3 contains 13 residues. Germline V gene data show CDR1 as GTSNPN and CDR2 as SVGIG (reference sequence). Between the trimmed V and J ends, which lost 2 bases and 1 base, there was a span of 8 bases. CDR3 nucleotides: TGTGCCTGGAGTCAGTCTACCCAAGAGACCCAGTACTTC. Its protein is CAWSQSTQETQYF.

The chain links TRBV18 to TRBJ1-4; D uncertain. Germline CDR1 KGHSH, CDR2 LQKENI. CDR3 length: 15 amino acids. V was shortened by 1 base and J by 5 bases, with 11 bases between the two germline ends. This CDR3 is CASSPQGSANEKLFF. The CDR3, as DNA: TGTGCCAGCTCACCACAAGGGTCAGCGAATGAAAAACTGTTTTTT. The whole variable domain, filled in from reference TRBV18 and TRBJ1-4, reads NAGVMQNPRHLVRRRGQEARLRCSPMKGHSHVYWYRQLPEEGLKFMVYLQKENIIDESGMPKERFSAEFPKEGPSILRIQQVVRGDSAAYFCASSPQGSANEKLFFGSGTQLSVL.

The chain employs TRBV18 and TRBJ2-5, with D maybe TRBD2 (6 bases). The V gene's germline CDR1 is KGHSH and CDR2 LQKENI. This CDR3 contains 15 residues. The V gene lost 2 bases and the J gene lost 5 bases, with 15 bases spanning the gap. For the CDR3, the DNA is TGTGCCAGCTCACCAAGTGCGGGGTCAGGGGAGACCCAGTACTTC. This codes for CASSPSAGSGETQYF.

In the case of this clone: The same CDR3 arises from other DNA sequences in this sample as well. The chain links TRBV11-2 to TRBJ2-3; D is unresolved. The CDR3 is 12 amino acids. CDR1 and CDR2 (germline): SGHAT, FQNNGV. V lost 4 bases and J 3 bases, leaving 5 bases between the germline ends. The DNA for the CDR3 is TGTGCCAGCAGCTCAGCAACAGATACGCAGTATTTT. Protein product: CASSSATDTQYF.

This rearrangement joins TRBV9 to TRBJ2-3; perhaps TRBD2 as D (5 bases). In germline, CDR1 is SGDLS, CDR2 YYNGEE. V dropped 0 bases and J dropped 3 bases, with 11 bases sitting between them. This CDR3 contains 15 residues. Written as DNA, the CDR3 is TGTGCCAGCAGCGTAGGGGTCGAGGGAACAGATACGCAGTATTTT. This codes for CASSVGVEGTDTQYF.

The chain recombines TRBV6-6 with TRBJ1-2; 7 bases align to TRBD1. V dropped 10 bases and J dropped 2; count of bases not matched to a gene: 7. Germline assignment: CDR1 MNHNY and CDR2 SVGAGI (reference sequence). CDR3 length: 13 amino acids. This CDR3 is CATLPTGNYGYTF. The CDR3 DNA follows: TGTGCCACCCTCCCGACAGGGAACTATGGCTACACCTTC.

Note on this clone: The sample holds other DNA sequences that translate to the same CDR3. The V gene is TRBV5-6, the J gene TRBJ2-3; 9 nucleotides agree with TRBD2. The CDR3 loop spans 15 amino acids. The germline V gene has CDR1 SGHDT and CDR2 YYEEEE. V dropped 0 bases and J dropped 1; count of bases not matched to a gene: 0. The CDR3 coding sequence is TGTGCCAGCAGCTTGGTAGCGGGAGGCACAGATACGCAGTATTTT. Its translation is CASSLVAGGTDTQYF.